The 15 T cell receptor beta chains reported below all come from one sample, sequenced in a study of beta chain features in type 1 diabetes. TCRB transcripts that were expressed got sequenced, as all of the isolated RNA had been reverse transcribed. Measured with immunoSEQ multiplex PCR; TCRdb has only the in-frame clones, and not every one. The data show around 450,000 clones, about an eighth seen once. Sequencing was carried out using naive CD4+ T cells from blood. The receptor set was obtained from a young woman in good health.

The rearrangement uses TRBV28 and TRBJ2-7; 7 positions match TRBD1. Germline assignment: CDR1 MDHEN and CDR2 SYDVKM. There are 16 residues in the CDR3. The junction had 10 bases not matched to a gene; V was cut back by 5 bases and J by 0 bases. CDR3 sequence reads: CASSTQGQVLSYEQYV. CDR3 bases: TGTGCCAGCAGTACCCAAGGACAGGTGCTCTCCTACGAGCAGTACGTC.

This clone has only a few counts. V and J are TRBV4-2 and TRBJ2-3; 9 bases match TRBD1. Germline V gene sequence: CDR1 LGHNA, CDR2 YNFKEQ. J gave up 1 base and V 4 bases, and 9 bases lay outside the gene matches. The CDR3 covers 17 residues. The CDR3: CASSRGTGMRGTDTQYF. The DNA for the CDR3 is TGTGCCAGCAGCCGGGGGACAGGGATGCGCGGCACAGATACGCAGTATTTT.

In this sample, this clone turned up a few times. The gene calls are TRBV4-2 and TRBJ2-1, with 11 bases aligning to TRBD2. The ends lost 3 bases at V and 4 bases at J; junction bases unmatched: 8. CDR1 LGHNA and CDR2 YNFKEQ come from the germline V gene. The CDR3 runs 17 residues. The CDR3 reads CASSQDSGTSGYNEQFF. The CDR3 nucleotides are TGTGCCAGCAGCCAGGACTCCGGGACTAGCGGTTACAATGAGCAGTTCTTC.

This clone occurred a few times. The chain joins TRBV29-1 to TRBJ2-3; D gene uncertain. Germline V lookup: CDR1 SQVTM, CDR2 ANQGSEA. This CDR3 has 11 amino acids. V was pared by 4 bases and J by 7 bases, with 9 bases between. The CDR3 region is CSVVWGNTQYF. The DNA for the CDR3 is TGCAGCGTTGTTTGGGGAAATACGCAGTATTTT.

This clone was observed a handful of times. J is TRBJ2-7 and V is TRBV7-9; D remains unclear. The V gene lost 0 bases and the J gene lost 7 bases, with 7 bases spanning the gap. Germline values: CDR1 SEHNR, CDR2 FQNEAQ (reference sequence). This CDR3 is built from 12 residues. CDR3 in amino acids: CASSLAAREQYF. The CDR3 DNA reads as TGTGCCAGCAGCTTAGCGGCTCGAGAGCAGTACTTC. The full variable domain, completed using reference TRBV7-9 and TRBJ2-7, is DTGVSQNPRHKITKRGQNVTFRCDPISEHNRLYWYRQTLGQGPEFLTYFQNEAQLEKSRLLSDRFSAERPKGSFSTLEIQRTEQGDSAMYLCASSLAAREQYFGPGTRLTVT.

This chain joins TRBV5-1 and TRBJ2-1; 8 bases are a match to TRBD2. The CDR3 extends over 15 amino acids. Germline trimming cut 4 bases from V and 2 bases from J; bases unmatched to any gene: 5. In germline, CDR1 is SGHRS, CDR2 YFSETQ. CDR3 coding DNA: TGCGCCAGCAGCCTGGGACTAGTGGCCTACAATGAGCAGTTCTTC. This sequence encodes CASSLGLVAYNEQFF.

The chain has TRBV2 and TRBJ1-5, with D unclear. CDR1 and CDR2 from the germline V gene are SNHLY and FYNNEI. The ends were cut back, 3 bases at V and 4 bases at J, with 4 bases in the middle. The CDR3 is 12 residues long. The CDR3 DNA follows: TGTGCCAGCAGTGATGGGAATCAGCCCCAGCATTTT. Its protein product is CASSDGNQPQHF.

This chain uses TRBV25-1 with TRBJ2-3; D is unclear. The V gene lost 6 bases and the J gene lost 6 bases, with 7 bases spanning the gap. The germline V gene has CDR1 MGHDK and CDR2 SYGVNS. The CDR3 runs 11 residues. The CDR3 region is CASSVADTQYF. Here the CDR3 DNA reads TGTGCCAGCAGCGTGGCCGATACGCAGTATTTT.

The chain links TRBV28 to TRBJ1-2, with D uncertain. Germline V gives CDR1 MDHEN, CDR2 SYDVKM. V was pared by 6 bases and J by 8 bases, with 16 bases between. The CDR3 loop spans 13 amino acids. In nucleotides, the CDR3 is TGTGCCAGCAGCCTAGGGTCAGAAAGAGGCTACACCTTC. Protein: CASSLGSERGYTF.

This clone was counted a few times. The V call is TRBV29-1, the J call TRBJ2-2, with a possible D match to TRBD1 (5 bases). Per germline, CDR1 SQVTM and CDR2 ANQGSEA. Trimming took 0 bases from V and 2 from J, leaving 7 bases between them. The CDR3 totals 14 residues. CDR3 region: CSVEDRTNTGELFF. In nucleotides, the CDR3 is TGCAGCGTTGAAGATAGGACAAACACCGGGGAGCTGTTTTTT.

There are a few counts of this clone. The J gene is TRBJ1-6, the V gene TRBV27; no definite D call. V was shortened by 3 bases and J by 0 bases, with 9 bases between the two germline ends. CDR1 and CDR2 from the germline V gene are MNHEY and SMNVEV (reference sequence). This CDR3 spans 16 amino acids. CDR3 residues: CASSFVRSSYNSPLHF. The CDR3, as DNA: TGTGCCAGCAGTTTCGTTCGGAGCTCCTATAATTCACCCCTCCACTTT.

The table lists this clone with a few counts. The rearrangement joins TRBV6-1 to TRBJ2-7; D is possibly TRBD1 (6 bases). Trimming took off 5 bases at V and 8 bases at J, with 13 bases between the two ends. The CDR3 consists of 12 residues. Germline CDR1 and CDR2: MNHNS and SASEGT. The CDR3 reads CASSPQGDKQYV. Here the CDR3 DNA reads TGTGCCAGCAGTCCACAGGGTGATAAGCAGTACGTC.

The V gene is TRBV23-1, the J gene TRBJ2-3, with 10 bases matching TRBD1. TRBV23-1 is an ORF for which the function is uncertain. This CDR3 spans 18 amino acids. The junction had 14 bases not matched to a gene; V was cut back by 8 bases and J by 0 bases. Here the CDR3 reads CASRVRDRGSASTDTQYF. The CDR3 nucleotides read TGCGCCAGCCGCGTCCGGGACAGGGGATCCGCTAGCACAGATACGCAGTATTTT.

This clone has only a few counts. The rearrangement joins TRBV10-3 to TRBJ2-7; 12 bases are a match to TRBD2. CDR3 length equals 13 residues. Per germline, CDR1 ENHRY and CDR2 SYGVKD. V shed 11 bases, J shed 1 base, and the junction held 3 bases outside the gene matches. The CDR3 reads CAVGTSGSYEQYF. The CDR3 DNA reads as TGTGCCGTCGGGACTAGCGGGTCCTACGAGCAGTACTTC.

The chain joins TRBV11-2 to TRBJ2-1; 9 bases align to TRBD2. V dropped 8 bases and J dropped 3; count of bases not matched to a gene: 8. The germline CDR1 and CDR2 sequences are SGHAT and FQNNGV. CDR3 length: 15 residues. CDR3 sequence reads: CASGKLAGLYNEQFF. As DNA, the CDR3 is TGTGCCAGCGGCAAGCTAGCGGGACTCTACAATGAGCAGTTCTTC.